The 2 T cell receptor beta chains given below trace back to one sample, sequenced in a study of shared clonotypes between healthy human individuals. Data came from immunoSEQ multiplex PCR; TCRdb stores just in-frame clones and leaves some out. Among millions of clones, approximately 94% were seen once, and the ten largest hold approximately 1.2%. CD45RO negativity and positive selection for CCR7 defined naive CD8 cells, a population that excluded terminally differentiated effector memory CD45RA+ cells. Sequenced sample: naive CD8+ T cells sorted from blood. The receptors were gathered from a man between 18 and 35 years old in good health.

The chain has TRBV7-2 and TRBJ2-1; perhaps TRBD2 as D (6 bases). In germline, CDR1 is SGHTA, CDR2 FQGNSA. Trimming cost V 2 bases and J 7 bases, with 9 bases left between them. This CDR3 is built from 13 residues. In DNA form, the CDR3 reads TGTGCCAGCAGCTTATTCGGAGGGAATGAGCAGTTCTTC. Translation: CASSLFGGNEQFF.

Details on this clone: An end of the junction differs from the germline gene, which may be a read error. This chain uses TRBV7-7 with TRBJ2-2, with D unresolved. Per the germline V gene, CDR1 is SSHAT and CDR2 is FNYEAQ (reference sequence). The CDR3 consists of 15 residues. CDR3 nucleotide sequence: TGTGCTAGCAGCCCAGGTATCTCGAACACCGGGGAGCTGTTTTTT. Residues: CASSPGISNTGELFF.